Listed below are T cell receptor beta chains from one sample, sequenced in a study of regulatory T cells in long-lasting Graves disease. TCRdb re-called the multiplex PCR reads with MiXCR, one entry per CDR3 protein. Here the sample spans approximately 470,000 distinct CDR3 sequences, less than 25% being singletons. This specimen consisted of peripheral blood mononuclear cells (PBMCs), obtained when the disease was refractory, from a patient treated with antithyroid drugs. The origin of the receptors is a female donor with Graves disease. CDR3s include the opening cysteine and the closing phenylalanine or tryptophan. D genes are given only for firm matches. Clone size is given for some rows only: seen once, a few or many times, or a class if the clone is expanded.

size,V,D,J,CDR3,DNA
.,TRBV29-1,TRBD1,TRBJ2-7,CRVGQGAYEQYF,TGCAGGGTGGGACAGGGGGCCTACGAGCAGTACTTC
.,TRBV20-1,TRBD1,TRBJ1-4,CSASAGGLLFF,TGCAGTGCTAGTGCAGGGGGGCTACTGTTTTTT
.,TRBV19,TRBD2,TRBJ2-7,CASSIIRLAGVNEQYF,TGTGCCAGTAGTATAATCAGGCTAGCGGGAGTCAACGAGCAGTACTTC
.,TRBV12-3/TRBV12-4,TRBD1,TRBJ2-7,CASRGTGYYEQYF,TGTGCCAGCAGAGGGACAGGCTACTACGAGCAGTACTTC
many,TRBV10-3,TRBD1,TRBJ2-5,CAISENGRTGKTQYF,TGTGCCATCAGTGAGAATGGGAGGACAGGGAAGACCCAGTACTTC
.,TRBV10-3,.,TRBJ1-5,CAISGTDNQPQHF,TGTGCCATCAGTGGGACAGACAATCAGCCCCAGCATTTT
many,TRBV6-1,.,TRBJ1-2,CASSPTGQLYGYTF,TGTGCCAGCAGTCCGACGGGACAACTCTATGGCTACACCTTC
.,TRBV12-3/TRBV12-4,.,TRBJ2-5,CASADRLAETQYF,TGTGCCAGCGCCGATCGGCTAGCCGAGACCCAGTACTTC
many,TRBV2,TRBD1,TRBJ2-6,CARAALGQGSGGANVLTF,TGTGCCAGAGCCGCCCTCGGACAGGGGAGTGGTGGGGCCAACGTCCTGACTTTC
.,TRBV5-6,.,TRBJ1-1,CASSSPRGNTEAFF,TGTGCCAGCAGCTCGCCGCGGGGGAACACTGAAGCTTTCTTT
few,TRBV20-1,.,TRBJ1-6,CSARTTGGSSYNSPLHF,TGCAGTGCTAGAACCACGGGGGGGAGCTCCTATAATTCACCCCTCCACTTT
.,TRBV4-1,.,TRBJ2-7,CASSQARGQSYEQYF,TGCGCCAGCAGCCAAGCCCGAGGACAGTCCTACGAGCAGTACTTC
many,TRBV6-5,.,TRBJ2-7,CASSYSGSEQYF,TGTGCCAGCAGTTACTCAGGGAGCGAGCAGTACTTC
.,TRBV19,TRBD1,TRBJ2-4,CASSGVQGAYKNIQYF,TGTGCCAGTAGTGGGGTACAGGGGGCTTACAAAAACATTCAGTACTTC
.,TRBV24-1,.,TRBJ2-3,CATSLGRGTDTQYF,TGTGCCACCAGTTTAGGCAGGGGCACAGATACGCAGTATTTT
many,TRBV7-3,TRBD1,TRBJ1-2,CASSLRGRDGGYTF,TGTGCCAGCAGCTTGAGGGGGCGGGACGGTGGCTACACCTTC
few,TRBV6-1,.,TRBJ1-4,CASRTSGQANEKLFF,TGTGCCAGCAGGACCTCAGGGCAGGCTAATGAAAAACTGTTTTTT
few,TRBV6-1,TRBD1,TRBJ1-4,CASSPSPRRTGATEKLFF,TGTGCCAGCAGTCCCAGTCCCCGAAGAACAGGGGCTACTGAAAAACTGTTTTTT
.,TRBV5-1,TRBD2,TRBJ2-3,CASSQTTSGRAFDTQYF,TGCGCCAGCAGCCAAACGACTAGCGGGAGGGCCTTTGATACGCAGTATTTT
.,TRBV7-2,TRBD1,TRBJ1-5,CASSSTGGDQPQHF,TGTGCCAGCAGCTCGACAGGGGGCGATCAGCCCCAGCATTTT
.,TRBV27,.,TRBJ2-3,CASSPPRGSTDTQYF,TGTGCCAGCAGTCCCCCGAGGGGGTCCACAGATACGCAGTATTTT
many,TRBV2,.,TRBJ2-5,CANGRVGVQETQYF,TGTGCCAACGGGAGAGTGGGAGTTCAAGAGACCCAGTACTTC
many,TRBV12-3/TRBV12-4,TRBD1,TRBJ1-5,CASSPGTGLGNQPQHF,TGTGCCAGCAGTCCAGGGACAGGGCTCGGCAATCAGCCCCAGCATTTT
few,TRBV7-8,TRBD2,TRBJ2-2,CASSLPSGSMDTGELFF,TGTGCCAGCAGCTTACCTAGCGGGAGTATGGACACCGGGGAGCTGTTTTTT
few,TRBV7-2,TRBD2,TRBJ2-3,CASSLGVAGGPTDTQYF,TGTGCCAGCAGCTTAGGAGTAGCGGGAGGGCCGACAGATACGCAGTATTTT
.,TRBV5-1,.,TRBJ2-7,CASSLGAPNEQYF,TGCGCCAGCAGCTTGGGGGCTCCAAACGAGCAGTACTTC
many,TRBV7-3,TRBD2,TRBJ2-5,CASRRGLVGDPQYF,TGTGCCAGCAGGCGAGGACTAGTCGGCGATCCCCAGTACTTC
few,TRBV29-1,.,TRBJ1-1,CSVVGWGPGVYEAFF,TGCAGCGTTGTCGGTTGGGGGCCGGGAGTTTATGAAGCTTTCTTT
.,TRBV6-1,TRBD1,TRBJ1-5,CASSHTGGEPQHF,TGTGCCAGCAGCCATACAGGGGGCGAACCCCAGCATTTT
few,TRBV10-2,TRBD2,TRBJ2-7,CASKGGLAGSWEQYF,TGCGCCAGCAAAGGCGGACTAGCGGGGAGTTGGGAGCAGTACTTC
many,TRBV2,TRBD1,TRBJ1-5,CASSEDRGLNQPQHF,TGTGCCAGCAGTGAGGACAGGGGGCTCAATCAGCCCCAGCATTTT
many,TRBV28,.,TRBJ1-5,CASSLFLRVSNQPQHF,TGTGCCAGCAGTTTATTCCTCAGGGTTAGCAATCAGCCCCAGCATTTT
few,TRBV20-1,.,TRBJ1-5,CSARDPGESLGWPQHF,TGCAGTGCTAGAGATCCCGGAGAAAGCCTCGGGTGGCCCCAGCATTTT
many,TRBV7-3,.,TRBJ2-5,CASSLSPDSQETQYF,TGTGCCAGCAGCCTCTCTCCGGACAGCCAAGAGACCCAGTACTTC
few,TRBV30,TRBD1,TRBJ2-7,CAWSVGTGSEQYF,TGTGCCTGGAGTGTTGGGACAGGGAGCGAGCAGTACTTC
many,TRBV12-3/TRBV12-4,TRBD1,TRBJ2-2,CASTLLTLGGTGAIPNTGELFF,TGTGCCAGCACCCTCTTAACCCTTGGGGGGACAGGGGCCATACCGAACACCGGGGAGCTGTTTTTT
few,TRBV28,TRBD2,TRBJ2-1,CASSLYLMTSGKRTDEQFF,TGTGCCAGCAGTTTATACTTAATGACTAGCGGGAAGAGAACGGATGAGCAGTTCTTC
.,TRBV10-3,.,TRBJ2-5,CAISEDGFGETQYF,TGTGCCATCAGTGAGGACGGCTTCGGAGAGACCCAGTACTTC
.,TRBV14,TRBD1,TRBJ1-6,CASSQRTGGRNSPLHF,TGTGCCAGCAGCCAAAGGACAGGGGGACGTAATTCACCCCTCCACTTT
many,TRBV2,.,TRBJ1-2,CASSEWLGLRDGVYTF,TGTGCCAGCAGTGAATGGTTGGGGCTCCGGGACGGAGTCTACACCTTC
many,TRBV6-2/TRBV6-3,.,TRBJ2-7,CASVAGANEQYF,TGTGCCAGCGTGGCGGGGGCCAACGAGCAGTACTTC
.,TRBV20-1,TRBD2,TRBJ2-1,CSARDPSGSSGGEQFF,TGCAGTGCTAGAGATCCCAGCGGGAGCTCGGGGGGTGAGCAGTTCTTC
few,TRBV6-5,.,TRBJ1-1,CASSYSRAEAFF,TGTGCCAGCAGTTACTCGAGGGCTGAAGCTTTCTTT
few,TRBV28,.,TRBJ1-5,CASSLGGGKISNQPQHF,TGTGCCAGCAGTTTAGGGGGGGGGAAGATAAGCAATCAGCCCCAGCATTTT
.,TRBV24-1,.,TRBJ1-2,CATSDSDDRRHGCTF,TGTGCCACCAGTGATTCCGACGACAGGCGCCATGGCTGCACCTTC
.,TRBV11-2,.,TRBJ2-3,CASSPDYGGDTQYF,TGTGCCAGCAGCCCCGATTATGGGGGAGATACGCAGTATTTT
many,TRBV5-1,.,TRBJ1-1,CASSLAPQNTEAFF,TGCGCCAGCAGCTTGGCCCCCCAGAACACTGAAGCTTTCTTT
few,TRBV6-5,.,TRBJ1-2,CASSYSSGRTGYTF,TGTGCCAGCAGTTACTCGTCAGGAAGGACTGGCTACACCTTC
many,TRBV6-2/TRBV6-3,TRBD1,TRBJ2-5,CASSYSTGWETQYF,TGTGCCAGCAGTTACTCGACAGGGTGGGAGACCCAGTACTTC
.,TRBV27,.,TRBJ2-1,CASSSGSAYNEQFF,TGTGCCAGCAGTTCCGGGAGCGCCTACAATGAGCAGTTCTTC